This TCR beta chain comes out of a study of blood T cell repertoires in COVID-19. Study in general: COVID-19 samples from acute and convalescent phases originated in the United States, Italy and Spain. PBMCs, B-cell-depleted T cells, or T cells were the source of the cDNA or gDNA that made up the material.

V shed 3 bases and J 4 bases; nucleotides not matched to a gene: 6. The CDR3 is 15 residues long. Germline CDR1 KGHSH, CDR2 LQKENI. How the authors handled the data: Estimated nucleated cell counts came from reference gene primer amplification. TCRdb's copy holds only in-frame clones and misses some; the assay was immunoSEQ multiplex PCR. V and J calls and clone size are given by that table; D and trimming were obtained from the DNA. The sample includes over 150,000 clones, more than 60% of them seen just once. The source is a woman in her fifties or sixties with acute or convalescent COVID-19. The rearrangement uses TRBV18 and TRBJ2-1; TRBD2 matches at 7 bases. The specimen sequenced was peripheral blood. This chain's CDR3 is CASSPPGLSYNEQFF. CDR3 in DNA: TGTGCCAGCTCACCTCCGGGACTATCGTACAATGAGCAGTTCTTC.